The rows below give T cell receptor beta chains drawn from one sample of a study of regulatory T cells in long-lasting Graves disease. From the multiplex PCR reads, TCRdb called clonotypes with MiXCR, one entry per CDR3 protein. The sample shows approximately 210,000 distinct CDR3 sequences, around 20% of them seen only once. The sequencing used peripheral blood mononuclear cells (PBMCs), collected at new diagnosis, from a patient treated with antithyroid drugs. The receptors were sampled from a female donor with Graves disease. Each CDR3 is given with its conserved first and last residue. The D gene is left open where the match is weak. Clone size appears in some rows only: once, few, many, or a class for an expanded clone.

CDR3aa	CDR3nt	abundance	v_gene	d_gene	len	j_gene
CASSYSAGGGTQYF	TGTGCCAGCAGTTACTCGGCAGGAGGTGGGACCCAGTACTTC	many	TRBV6-5	-	14	TRBJ2-5
CASSVAGVGPDTQYF	TGTGCCAGCAGCGTAGCGGGGGTGGGGCCAGATACGCAGTATTTT	few	TRBV9	-	15	TRBJ2-3
CAVAEAGGVQFF	TGTGCCGTCGCGGAGGCTGGGGGTGTGCAGTTCTTC	-	TRBV7-9	-	12	TRBJ2-1
CASSQEISNQPQHF	TGCGCCAGCAGCCAAGAAATTTCCAATCAGCCCCAGCATTTT	-	TRBV4-3	-	14	TRBJ1-5
CASTLQGRGREQFF	TGTGCCAGCACCCTCCAAGGGAGGGGCAGAGAGCAGTTCTTC	few	TRBV2	TRBD2	14	TRBJ2-1
CASSLAASGANVLTF	TGTGCCAGCAGCTTAGCGGCCTCTGGGGCCAACGTCCTGACTTTC	many	TRBV7-8	-	15	TRBJ2-6
CSAIKYGTSGRKQYF	TGCAGTGCTATCAAGTACGGGACTAGCGGGAGAAAGCAGTACTTC	few	TRBV20-1	TRBD2	15	TRBJ2-7
CASSTRGGNTIYF	TGTGCCAGTAGTACCCGGGGAGGAAACACCATATATTTT	-	TRBV19	-	13	TRBJ1-3
CASSEGLGRSTDTQYF	TGCGCCAGCAGTGAAGGTCTTGGGAGGTCCACAGATACGCAGTATTTT	many	TRBV10-1	-	16	TRBJ2-3
CSARSLVNGNSPLHF	TGCAGTGCTAGGAGCTTAGTGAACGGCAATTCACCCCTCCACTTT	many	TRBV20-1	-	15	TRBJ1-6
CASSQDSGHGYEQYF	TGCGCCAGCAGCCAAGATTCGGGGCATGGGTACGAGCAGTACTTC	few	TRBV4-3	-	15	TRBJ2-7
CASSLTPGQGVSGYTF	TGTGCCAGCAGCTTAACTCCGGGACAGGGGGTTTCCGGCTACACCTTC	many	TRBV7-3	TRBD1	16	TRBJ1-2
CASSGQGLLNYGYTF	TGTGCCAGCAGTGGACAGGGGCTTCTTAACTATGGCTACACCTTC	many	TRBV27	TRBD1	15	TRBJ1-2
CASSVGRTAEAFF	TGTGCCAGCAGTGTTGGCAGGACGGCTGAAGCTTTCTTT	many	TRBV6-1	-	13	TRBJ1-1
CAWSEQAHQPQHF	TGTGCCTGGAGCGAACAGGCACATCAGCCCCAGCATTTT	many	TRBV30	-	13	TRBJ1-5
CASSDLPSNQPQHF	TGTGCCAGCAGTGATTTACCTAGCAATCAGCCCCAGCATTTT	-	TRBV27	-	14	TRBJ1-5
CSVEDGGVYNEQFF	TGCAGCGTTGAAGATGGTGGGGTCTACAATGAGCAGTTCTTC	many	TRBV29-1	-	14	TRBJ2-1
CASSKPWSSGSPNEQFF	TGTGCCAGCAGCAAACCCTGGTCTAGCGGGAGCCCCAATGAGCAGTTCTTC	-	TRBV5-4	TRBD2	17	TRBJ2-1
CASSLAQGAAYRRYGYTF	TGTGCCAGCAGCTTAGCGCAGGGTGCGGCGTATCGCCGCTATGGCTACACCTTC	many	TRBV7-2	-	18	TRBJ1-2
CASSLSPWRGREYEQYF	TGTGCCAGCAGCTTAAGTCCGTGGAGGGGGCGCGAGTACGAGCAGTACTTC	many	TRBV11-3	-	17	TRBJ2-7
CSARDKTSGSDTQYF	TGCAGTGCTAGAGATAAGACTAGCGGGAGTGATACGCAGTATTTT	many	TRBV20-1	TRBD2	15	TRBJ2-3
CASRDRGAEAFF	TGTGCCAGTAGGGACAGGGGGGCTGAAGCTTTCTTT	-	TRBV19	TRBD1	12	TRBJ1-1
CASSQTGGEQYF	TGTGCCAGCAGTCAAACAGGGGGCGAGCAGTACTTC	many	TRBV2	TRBD1	12	TRBJ2-7
CASSLPDGATEAFF	TGCGCCAGCAGCTTGCCGGACGGGGCCACTGAAGCTTTCTTT	many	TRBV5-1	-	14	TRBJ1-1
CASSPPTGASTDTQYF	TGTGCCAGCTCACCCCCGACAGGGGCTAGCACAGATACGCAGTATTTT	many	TRBV18	TRBD1	16	TRBJ2-3
CASSLMGGETEAFF	TGTGCCAGCAGCTTAATGGGGGGTGAAACTGAAGCTTTCTTT	many	TRBV7-3	-	14	TRBJ1-1
CASGLARSIIHEQYF	TGTGCTAGTGGTTTGGCCCGTAGTATAATCCACGAGCAGTACTTC	many	TRBV12-5	-	15	TRBJ2-7
CASTQTKGNYEQYF	TGTGCCAGCACCCAAACAAAGGGCAACTACGAGCAGTACTTC	many	TRBV28	-	14	TRBJ2-7
CATSRDRIGGELFF	TGTGCCACCAGCAGAGATCGCATCGGCGGGGAGCTGTTTTTT	-	TRBV15	-	14	TRBJ2-2
CASRGVAEAYEQYF	TGTGCCAGCCGGGGGGTAGCTGAGGCTTACGAGCAGTACTTC	many	TRBV27	TRBD2	14	TRBJ2-7
CASSIDRDNYGYTF	TGTGCCAGCAGCATCGACAGGGATAACTATGGCTACACCTTC	few	TRBV7-2	TRBD1	14	TRBJ1-2
CASSKMYEKPFF	TGTGCCAGCAGTAAGATGTATGAAAAACCGTTTTTT	few	TRBV6-1	-	12	TRBJ1-4
CAIRKTSGGLNEQFF	TGTGCCATCAGGAAGACTAGCGGGGGCCTCAATGAGCAGTTCTTC	few	TRBV10-3	TRBD2	15	TRBJ2-1
CASRVDRLTDTQYF	TGTGCCAGCAGGGTAGACAGACTCACAGATACGCAGTATTTT	many	TRBV2	-	14	TRBJ2-3
CASNSDSEAFF	TGTGCCAGCAATTCGGACAGTGAAGCTTTCTTT	many	TRBV28	-	11	TRBJ1-1
CASSRGNYNEQFF	TGTGCCAGTAGTAGAGGGAACTACAATGAGCAGTTCTTC	-	TRBV19	-	13	TRBJ2-1
CASNTISGRVIEQFF	TGTGCCAGCAACACTATTAGCGGGAGAGTTATTGAGCAGTTCTTC	few	TRBV6-1	TRBD2	15	TRBJ2-1
CSASPTGETQYF	TGCAGTGCTAGTCCGACGGGGGAGACCCAGTACTTC	many	TRBV20-1	-	12	TRBJ2-5
CASRLSGQLNYGYTF	TGTGCCAGTAGATTATCGGGACAGCTTAACTATGGCTACACCTTC	-	TRBV19	TRBD1	15	TRBJ1-2
CASRIAGGPNTQYF	TGTGCCAGCAGGATAGCGGGAGGGCCAAATACGCAGTATTTT	many	TRBV2	TRBD2	14	TRBJ2-3
CSAREDTMNTEAFF	TGCAGTGCTAGAGAGGACACCATGAACACTGAAGCTTTCTTT	many	TRBV20-1	-	14	TRBJ1-1
CSARAFILASETQYF	TGCAGTGCTAGAGCTTTTATTTTGGCATCAGAGACCCAGTACTTC	-	TRBV20-1	-	15	TRBJ2-5
CASRQSDTQYF	TGTGCCAGCAGACAATCCGATACGCAGTATTTT	-	TRBV7-9	-	11	TRBJ2-3
CASRMDSQETQYF	TGTGCCAGCAGGATGGACTCGCAAGAGACCCAGTACTTC	many	TRBV2	-	13	TRBJ2-5
CASSYASGTFYGYTF	TGTGCCAGCAGTTACGCCTCCGGGACTTTCTATGGCTACACCTTC	-	TRBV6-2/TRBV6-3	-	15	TRBJ1-2
CSARTGLRQPQHF	TGCAGTGCAAGGACAGGGCTAAGACAGCCCCAGCATTTT	many	TRBV20-1	TRBD1	13	TRBJ1-5
CASATEPGNTIYF	TGCGCCAGCGCTACGGAACCTGGAAACACCATATATTTT	many	TRBV4-3	-	13	TRBJ1-3
CASTAQGYGNTIYF	TGTGCCAGTACCGCACAGGGATACGGGAACACCATATATTTT	many	TRBV19	-	14	TRBJ1-3
CASSVDSSGNTIYF	TGTGCCAGCAGCGTAGACTCCTCTGGAAACACCATATATTTT	many	TRBV9	-	14	TRBJ1-3
CASGFGSTDTQYF	TGTGCTAGTGGTTTTGGTAGCACAGATACGCAGTATTTT	few	TRBV12-5	-	13	TRBJ2-3
CASSLGPVQGEQYF	TGTGCCAGCAGCTTAGGACCTGTTCAAGGGGAGCAGTACTTC	many	TRBV11-2	-	14	TRBJ2-7
CASNTGARQGYTF	TGTGCCAGCAACACAGGGGCGCGGCAAGGCTACACCTTC	-	TRBV9	TRBD1	13	TRBJ1-2
CASSLRGQGLGYTF	TGTGCCAGCAGTTTAAGGGGACAGGGTTTGGGCTACACCTTC	many	TRBV27	TRBD1	14	TRBJ1-2
CSAGTRVVRPYNEQFF	TGCAGTGCAGGGACCCGGGTGGTTCGCCCCTACAATGAGCAGTTCTTC	-	TRBV20-1	-	16	TRBJ2-1
CASSLALAGGLETQYF	TGTGCCAGCAGCTTGGCGCTAGCGGGAGGGCTGGAGACCCAGTACTTC	many	TRBV5-4	TRBD2	16	TRBJ2-5
CASSPGTGGAYQYF	TGTGCCAGCAGCCCGGGGACAGGGGGCGCGTATCAGTACTTC	-	TRBV7-9	TRBD1	14	TRBJ2-7
CASSHTRNYGYTF	TGTGCCAGCAGCCACACGCGTAACTATGGCTACACCTTC	many	TRBV3-1	-	13	TRBJ1-2
CASSDRGVEETQYF	TGTGCCAGCAGCGACAGGGGGGTTGAAGAGACCCAGTACTTC	many	TRBV7-9	TRBD1	14	TRBJ2-5
CASSVDQKDYNEQFF	TGTGCCAGCAGTGTTGACCAGAAAGACTACAATGAGCAGTTCTTC	-	TRBV6-2/TRBV6-3	-	15	TRBJ2-1
CASSFMGTGFSYEQYF	TGTGCCAGCAGCTTCATGGGGACAGGTTTTTCCTACGAGCAGTACTTC	many	TRBV7-2	TRBD1	16	TRBJ2-7